This TCR beta chain was documented in a study of T cells in Graves' hyperthyroidism and ophthalmopathy. Notes on the study in general: It was a median around 6 months before onset that the model predicted ophthalmopathy.

Germline values: CDR1 SGDLS, CDR2 YYNGEE. V was pared by 3 bases and J by 2 bases, with 5 bases of the junction left unmatched. The CDR3 extends over 17 amino acids. This clonotype was seen once. The antigen remains unidentified. From RNA transcripts, TCR beta CDR3 regions were amplified. A first-round RT-PCR of the TCR CDR3 used the HTBI primer set. TCRdb reanalysed the multiplex PCR reads using MiXCR and keeps one entry per CDR3 protein. The top ten clones hold roughly 31% of a sample with 600,000 to 800,000 distinct CDR3 sequences, 35% of them seen once. Hyperthyroidism of Graves' type that showed no ophthalmopathy progression within 18 months was stable.

J is TRBJ2-6 and V is TRBV9; TRBD1 matches 10 bases. The sequence was obtained from a woman between 40 and 55 years old with Graves' hyperthyroidism. Sequencing was done on a sample of blood. The CDR3 here is CASSGRDRGTGANVLTF. CDR3 nucleotide sequence: TGTGCCAGCAGCGGCCGGGACAGGGGAACTGGGGCCAACGTCCTGACTTTC.